What follows are 14 T cell receptor beta chains derived from one specimen sequenced in a study of PD-L1 blockade in urothelial cancer. Sample time point: pretreatment peripheral blood. TCRdb keeps only in-frame clones here, not all; method: immunoSEQ multiplex PCR. The table lists more than 55,000 clones, roughly 81% of them singletons. The sample consisted of PBMCs, taken around atezolizumab (anti-PD-L1) treatment. The receptors were gathered from a man in his 70s with urothelial cancer.

For the CDR3, the DNA is TGTGCCAGCAGCTTAGAGGACAGGGTAAGGGAGCAGTACTTC. Translated: CASSLEDRVREQYF. The chain joins TRBV7-9 to TRBJ2-7; 8 bases align to TRBD1. Germline V CDR1 and CDR2: SEHNR, FQNEAQ (reference sequence). The ends lost 1 base at V and 7 bases at J; junction bases unmatched: 6. The CDR3 contains 14 residues.

In nucleotides, the CDR3 is TGTGCCAGCAGCTCAGACATGAACTATGGCTACACCTTC. This sequence encodes CASSSDMNYGYTF. The V and J genes are TRBV28 and TRBJ1-2; D ambiguous. Germline CDR1 reads MDHEN; CDR2 reads SYDVKM. There are 13 residues in the CDR3. V was shortened by 6 bases and J by 2 bases, with 10 bases between the two germline ends.

The genes are TRBV19 and TRBJ2-7; D is unresolved. The CDR3 is 15 residues long. Germline CDR1 LNHDA, CDR2 SQIVND (reference sequence). Between the trimmed V and J ends, which lost 3 bases and 2 bases, there was a span of 14 bases. CDR3 DNA sequence: TGTGCCAGTAGTATTCAGCTCCAGGTGGCCTACGAGCAGTACTTC. Translated: CASSIQLQVAYEQYF.

This clone was seen once. This chain uses TRBV6-5 with TRBJ1-1; TRBD1 aligns across 7 bases. The CDR3 sequence is 14 residues long. The ends lost 2 bases at V and 7 bases at J; junction bases unmatched: 7. The V gene's germline CDR1 is MNHEY and CDR2 SVGAGI. CDR3 DNA: TGTGCCAGCAGTTACCTACAAGACAGGGTTGAAGCTTTCTTT. Protein sequence: CASSYLQDRVEAFF.

The rearrangement uses TRBV2 and TRBJ2-7; 8 positions match TRBD1. The CDR3 runs 13 residues. V dropped 6 bases and J dropped 4; count of bases not matched to a gene: 5. Germline loops: CDR1 SNHLY, CDR2 FYNNEI. The CDR3 region has the DNA TGTGCCAGCAGCGTGACAGGGGAGTACGAGCAGTACTTC. This codes for CASSVTGEYEQYF.

V usage is TRBV6-5 and J usage is TRBJ2-2; maybe TRBD1 (6 bases). The V end lost 6 bases, the J end lost 0 bases, and 11 bases lay between the germline ends. The CDR3 runs 15 residues. Germline assignment: CDR1 MNHEY and CDR2 SVGAGI. The CDR3 region has the DNA TGTGCCAGCAGAAGACAGGACGCGAACACCGGGGAGCTGTTTTTT. Translated: CASRRQDANTGELFF.

This clone showed up just once. The rearrangement uses TRBV5-4 and TRBJ2-7; the D gene is possibly TRBD2 (5 bases). Trimming left V 4 bases short and J 0 bases short, with 17 bases between. The germline V gene encodes CDR1 SGHNT and CDR2 YYREEE (reference sequence). The CDR3 is 16 residues long. CDR3 amino acids: CASSLAAAVSSYEQYF. The CDR3 nucleotides read TGTGCCAGCAGCCTGGCTGCAGCGGTAAGCTCCTACGAGCAGTACTTC.

The chain couples TRBV4-1 to TRBJ2-2, with D perhaps matching TRBD1 (6 bases). Trimming pared 4 bases from V and 4 bases from J, leaving 16 bases between. The CDR3 length is 16 residues. The germline CDR1 and CDR2 sequences are MGHRA and YSYEKL. CDR3 nucleotide sequence: TGCGCCAGCAGCCTCGGCCCTACAGGGTCCACCGGGGAGCTGTTTTTT. Its protein is CASSLGPTGSTGELFF.

The chain uses TRBV7-2 and TRBJ2-3; weak D call: TRBD2 (6 bases). V lost 2 bases and J lost 3, with 15 bases in between. The CDR3 runs to 16 residues. Germline V gives CDR1 SGHTA, CDR2 FQGNSA. CDR3 coding DNA: TGTGCCAGCAGCTTACAGTTTGGAGGAGGGACAGATACGCAGTATTTT. Its translation is CASSLQFGGGTDTQYF.

This clone was seen once. The chain employs TRBV4-3 and TRBJ1-1; no firm D call. CDR3 length: 12 residues. V lost 1 base and J lost 11, with 11 bases in between. The germline gives CDR1 LGHNA, CDR2 YSLEER. The chain's CDR3 is CASSQGDERAFF. CDR3 in DNA: TGCGCCAGCAGCCAAGGTGACGAGCGTGCTTTCTTT.

The chain combines TRBV7-2 with TRBJ2-7, with D unclear. Germline V gene data show CDR1 as SGHTA and CDR2 as FQGNSA. This CDR3 spans 13 amino acids. V gave up 4 bases and J gave up 6 bases, with 13 bases separating them. CDR3 residues: CASSSLLQAEQYF. In DNA, the CDR3 is TGTGCCAGCAGCTCCCTCCTCCAGGCCGAGCAGTACTTC. The entire variable domain, with the rest obtained from reference TRBV7-2 and TRBJ2-7, is as follows: GAGVSQSPSNKVTEKGKDVELRCDPISGHTALYWYRQSLGQGLEFLIYFQGNSAPDKSGLPSDRFSAERTGGSVSTLTIQRTQQEDSAVYLCASSSLLQAEQYFGPGTRLTVT.

This clone was counted between two and nine times. This chain uses TRBV15 with TRBJ2-2, with D uncertain. The V and J ends lost 8 bases and 4 bases respectively, with 11 bases between them. The CDR3 is 13 amino acids. Looked up from germline, CDR1 is LNHNV and CDR2 is YYDKDF (reference sequence). For the CDR3, the DNA is TGTGCCACCTCTCGAGGAGCCACCGGGGAGCTGTTTTTT. It translates to CATSRGATGELFF.

The chain carries TRBV23-1 and TRBJ2-2; 7 bases agree with TRBD2. TRBV23-1 is sorted into the ORF group, with uncertain function. The CDR3 is made up of 17 amino acids. The V and J ends lost 8 bases and 4 bases, in that order; junction bases with no gene match: 16. The CDR3 sequence is CASGPGGYRYSTGELFF. CDR3 in DNA: TGCGCCAGCGGACCGGGGGGTTACAGGTACAGCACCGGGGAGCTGTTTTTT.

This clone was seen a few times. This sequence joins TRBV9 and TRBJ2-3; TRBD2 matches at 10 bases. The CDR3 is 16 residues long. V lost 7 bases to trimming and J lost 1 base; unmatched junction nucleotides: 9. Per the germline V gene, CDR1 is SGDLS and CDR2 is YYNGEE. The CDR3 region is CASSSGSSDGTDTQYF. The CDR3 DNA sequence: TGTGCCAGCTCTAGCGGGAGTTCCGATGGCACAGATACGCAGTATTTT.